This T cell receptor (beta chain) was retrieved from a study of blood T cell repertoires in COVID-19. Profiling relied on immunoSEQ multiplex PCR, and the TCRdb table lists in-frame clones only, not all of them. The sample records under 400,000 clones, roughly 90% being singletons. CDR3 length equals 15 residues. The V and J ends lost 6 bases and 4 bases, in that order; junction bases with no gene match: 5. Germline assignment: CDR1 MGHDK and CDR2 SYGVNS. Those designated as exposed participants met a COVID-19 case within 2 weeks before study entry. The source of this sequence is a woman aged 25 to 39 who had been exposed to COVID-19. The sample consisted of PBMCs or T cells enriched from blood (not recorded which). V gene TRBV25-1 combines with J gene TRBJ2-5; 13 bases map to TRBD2. CDR3 coding DNA: TGTGCCAGCAGCCGCAGGACTAGCGGGAGAGAGACCCAGTACTTC. It is translated as CASSRRTSGRETQYF.